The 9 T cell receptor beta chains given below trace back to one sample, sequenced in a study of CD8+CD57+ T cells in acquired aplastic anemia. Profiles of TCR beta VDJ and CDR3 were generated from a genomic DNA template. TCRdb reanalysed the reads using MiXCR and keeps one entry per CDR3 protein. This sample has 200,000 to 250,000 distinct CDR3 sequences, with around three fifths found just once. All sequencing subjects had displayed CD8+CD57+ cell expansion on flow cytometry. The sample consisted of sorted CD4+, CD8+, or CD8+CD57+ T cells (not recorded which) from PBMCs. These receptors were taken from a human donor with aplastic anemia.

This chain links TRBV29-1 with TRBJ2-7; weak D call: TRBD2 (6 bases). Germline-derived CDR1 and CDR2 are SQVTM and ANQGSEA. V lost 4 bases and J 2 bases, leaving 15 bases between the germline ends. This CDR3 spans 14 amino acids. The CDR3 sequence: CSVVWVGEAYEQYF. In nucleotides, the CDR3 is TGCAGCGTTGTTTGGGTAGGGGAGGCCTACGAGCAGTACTTC.

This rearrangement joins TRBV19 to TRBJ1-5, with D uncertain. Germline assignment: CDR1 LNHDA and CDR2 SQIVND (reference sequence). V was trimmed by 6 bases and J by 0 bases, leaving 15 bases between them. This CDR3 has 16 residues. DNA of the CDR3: TGTGCCAGTAGCGAAGTCAACGGGGATAGCAATCAGCCCCAGCATTTT. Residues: CASSEVNGDSNQPQHF.

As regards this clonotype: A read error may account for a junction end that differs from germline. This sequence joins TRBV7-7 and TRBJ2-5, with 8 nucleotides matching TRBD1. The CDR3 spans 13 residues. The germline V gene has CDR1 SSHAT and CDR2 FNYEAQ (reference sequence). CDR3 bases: TGTGCTAGCAGCTGGGACAGGAGGGAGACCCAGTACTTC. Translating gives CASSWDRRETQYF.

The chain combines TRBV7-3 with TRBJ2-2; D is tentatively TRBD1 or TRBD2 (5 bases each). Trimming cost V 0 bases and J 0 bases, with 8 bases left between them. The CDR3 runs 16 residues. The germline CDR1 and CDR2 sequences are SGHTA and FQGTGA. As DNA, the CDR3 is TGTGCCAGCAGCTTAACTGGGGGTTCGAACACCGGGGAGCTGTTTTTT. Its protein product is CASSLTGGSNTGELFF. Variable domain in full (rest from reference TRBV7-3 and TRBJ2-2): GAGVSQTPSNKVTEKGKYVELRCDPISGHTALYWYRQSLGQGPEFLIYFQGTGAADDSGLPNDRFFAVRPEGSVSTLKIQRTERGDSAVYLCASSLTGGSNTGELFFGEGSRLTVL.

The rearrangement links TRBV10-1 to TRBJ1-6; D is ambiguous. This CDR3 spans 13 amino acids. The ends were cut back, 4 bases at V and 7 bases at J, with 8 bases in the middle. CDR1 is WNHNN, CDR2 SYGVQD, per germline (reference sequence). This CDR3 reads CASSVQTNSPLHF. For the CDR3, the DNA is TGCGCCAGCAGTGTCCAGACCAATTCACCCCTCCACTTT.

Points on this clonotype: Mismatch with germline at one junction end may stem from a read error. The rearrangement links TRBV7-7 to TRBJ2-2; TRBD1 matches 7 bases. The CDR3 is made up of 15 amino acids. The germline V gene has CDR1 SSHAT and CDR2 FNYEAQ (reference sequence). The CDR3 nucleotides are TGTGCTAGCAGCTTAGGGGGCGCAGACACCGGGGAGCTGTTTTTT. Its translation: CASSLGGADTGELFF.

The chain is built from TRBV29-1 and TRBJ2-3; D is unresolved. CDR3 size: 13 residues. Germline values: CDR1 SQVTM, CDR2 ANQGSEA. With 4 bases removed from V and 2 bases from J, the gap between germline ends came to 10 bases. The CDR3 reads CSVVGRNTDTQYF. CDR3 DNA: TGCAGCGTTGTAGGCAGGAACACAGATACGCAGTATTTT.

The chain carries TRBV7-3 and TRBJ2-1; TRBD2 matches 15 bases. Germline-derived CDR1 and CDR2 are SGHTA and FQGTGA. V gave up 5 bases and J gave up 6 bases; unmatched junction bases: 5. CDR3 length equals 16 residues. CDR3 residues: CASSTGTSGRPNEQFF. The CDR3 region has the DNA TGTGCCAGCAGCACCGGGACTAGCGGGAGGCCCAATGAGCAGTTCTTC.

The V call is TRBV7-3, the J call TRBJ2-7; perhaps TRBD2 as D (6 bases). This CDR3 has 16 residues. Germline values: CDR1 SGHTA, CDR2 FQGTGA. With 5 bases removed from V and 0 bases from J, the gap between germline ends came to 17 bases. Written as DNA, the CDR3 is TGTGCCAGCAGCCCTGCAGCGGGCCCCAGCTCCTACGAGCAGTACTTC. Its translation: CASSPAAGPSSYEQYF.